This entry lists 32 T cell receptor beta chains sequenced from one sample in a study of T cell responses to AZD1222 COVID-19 vaccine. Profiled with immunoSEQ multiplex PCR; TCRdb holds only in-frame clones, not every one. The table shows roughly 99,000 clones, with under 95% occurring only once. Sample: peripheral blood, taken 28 days after the second AZD1222 dose. Receptors originate from an adult who received the AZD1222 COVID-19 vaccine.

The chain uses TRBV5-1 and TRBJ2-7; D possibly uses TRBD1 or TRBD2 (5 bases each). The CDR3 extends over 16 amino acids. Germline V CDR1 and CDR2: SGHRS, YFSETQ. The V gene lost 5 bases and the J gene lost 2 bases, with 20 bases spanning the gap. The CDR3 DNA reads TGCGCCAGCAGTTATGCAGACGGGACGGGGACCTACGAGCAGTACTTC. It yields the protein CASSYADGTGTYEQYF. The whole variable domain, remainder taken from reference TRBV5-1 and TRBJ2-7, is KAGVTQTPRYLIKTRGQQVTLSCSPISGHRSVSWYQQTPGQGLQFLFEYFSETQRNKGNFPGRFSGRQFSNSRSEMNVSTLELGDSALYLCASSYADGTGTYEQYFGPGTRLTVT.

The gene calls are TRBV7-8 and TRBJ2-1; 8 nucleotides align to TRBD2. This CDR3 spans 16 amino acids. Trimming took 6 bases from V and 6 from J; bases not matched to a gene: 13. The germline gives CDR1 SGHVS, CDR2 FQNEAQ. This CDR3 is CASSNLRSGSGNEQFF. CDR3 in DNA: TGTGCCAGCAGTAACCTTAGGAGCGGGAGCGGCAATGAGCAGTTCTTC.

The CDR3 protein is CASSEYYKGLTYEQYF. For the CDR3, the DNA is TGTGCCAGCAGTGAATACTACAAGGGATTGACCTACGAGCAGTACTTC. V usage is TRBV25-1 and J usage is TRBJ2-7, with D uncertain. V lost 0 bases and J lost 2, with 14 bases in between. The CDR3 extends over 16 amino acids. Germline CDR1 and CDR2: MGHDK and SYGVNS.

This clone was seen just once. The chain is built from TRBV28 and TRBJ2-3, with D possibly matching TRBD1 (7 bases). The V gene's germline CDR1 is MDHEN and CDR2 SYDVKM. The V and J ends lost 5 bases and 2 bases respectively, with 20 bases between them. The CDR3 spans 17 residues. This CDR3 reads CASSQPRQGGPTDTQYF. In DNA, the CDR3 is TGTGCCAGCAGTCAACCTAGACAGGGAGGCCCCACAGATACGCAGTATTTT.

The rearrangement links TRBV9 to TRBJ2-1; 12 bases fit TRBD2. V trimming: 0 bases; J trimming: 8 bases; junction bases outside the gene matches: 3. CDR3 length equals 15 residues. Germline V gives CDR1 SGDLS, CDR2 YYNGEE. CDR3: CASSVGTSGNHEQFF. The CDR3 nucleotides are TGTGCCAGCAGCGTAGGGACTAGCGGGAATCATGAGCAGTTCTTC.

This chain joins TRBV5-1 and TRBJ1-1, with 7 bases lining up with TRBD1. V shed 5 bases and J 1 base; nucleotides not matched to a gene: 8. CDR1 and CDR2 from the germline V gene are SGHRS and YFSETQ. The CDR3 loop spans 15 amino acids. The CDR3 spells CASRRATGKNTEAFF. CDR3 DNA: TGCGCCAGCAGACGGGCGACAGGGAAGAACACTGAAGCTTTCTTT.

The chain joins TRBV5-6 to TRBJ2-7; 11 nucleotides line up with TRBD2. The CDR3 is 16 amino acids. V lost 0 bases and J lost 6; bases outside the gene matches: 8. Germline loops: CDR1 SGHDT, CDR2 YYEEEE. The CDR3 nucleotides are TGTGCCAGCAGCTTGGGGATAGCGGGAGGGCCCCGCGAGCAGTACTTC. Its translation: CASSLGIAGGPREQYF.

V and J are TRBV3-1 (or the pseudogene TRBV3-2) and TRBJ1-5; D perhaps matches TRBD1 (5 bases). CDR1 is LGHDT and CDR2 is YNNKEL in the germline V gene (reference sequence). This CDR3 has 15 amino acids. V gave up 1 base and J gave up 0 bases, with 7 bases separating them. The CDR3 DNA reads TGTGCCAGCAGCCAAGGGACACCTAGCAATCAGCCCCAGCATTTT. Its protein is CASSQGTPSNQPQHF.

The chain combines TRBV7-9 with TRBJ2-7; 7 nucleotides align to TRBD2. The CDR3 totals 15 residues. The J segment lost 0 bases and the V segment lost 7 bases, leaving 9 bases of the junction unmatched. Germline V gives CDR1 SEHNR, CDR2 FQNEAQ (reference sequence). The CDR3 nucleotides are TGTGCCAGCACCATACCCGGCGGGGGCTCCTACGAGCAGTACTTC. Translating gives CASTIPGGGSYEQYF. The full variable domain, in which reference TRBV7-9 and TRBJ2-7 provide the parts outside the CDR3, is DTGVSQNPRHKITKRGQNVTFRCDPISEHNRLYWYRQTLGQGPEFLTYFQNEAQLEKSRLLSDRFSAERPKGSFSTLEIQRTEQGDSAMYLCASTIPGGGSYEQYFGPGTRLTVT.

The chain links TRBV9 to TRBJ1-1, with 7 positions matching TRBD1. This CDR3 has 14 residues. Trimming at V came to 1 base and at J to 3 bases, leaving 3 bases not matched to a gene. Germline-derived CDR1 and CDR2 are SGDLS and YYNGEE. CDR3 amino acids: CASSVRQGDTEAFF. CDR3 nucleotides: TGTGCCAGCAGCGTAAGACAGGGCGACACTGAAGCTTTCTTT.

The chain employs TRBV3-1 (or the pseudogene TRBV3-2) and TRBJ1-2; D is perhaps TRBD1 (6 bases). V lost 0 bases and J lost 5, with 13 bases in between. CDR1 is LGHDT and CDR2 is YNNKEL in the germline V gene (reference sequence). The CDR3 has 15 amino acids. This CDR3 reads CASSQESGDGYGYTF. As DNA, the CDR3 is TGTGCCAGCAGCCAAGAATCAGGGGACGGGTATGGCTACACCTTC.

The chain has TRBV19 and TRBJ2-3, with 7 bases that match TRBD2. After removal of 0 bases from V and 2 bases from J, the junction contained 14 bases not matched to a gene. The germline V gene encodes CDR1 LNHDA and CDR2 SQIVND (reference sequence). This CDR3 has 19 amino acids. The CDR3 sequence is CASSIDGFSASGITDTQYF. The CDR3 DNA reads TGTGCCAGTAGTATAGATGGATTCAGCGCTAGCGGTATCACAGATACGCAGTATTTT.

The DNA for the CDR3 is TGTGCTAGTGGTTCGGAGCGGGGTGTGCAGTACTTC. Its protein product is CASGSERGVQYF. V is TRBV12-5 and J is TRBJ2-7; 7 positions match TRBD2. Germline CDR1 reads LGHNT; CDR2 reads FRNRAP. This CDR3 has 12 residues. V shed 4 bases and J 9 bases; nucleotides not matched to a gene: 6.

The gene calls are TRBV27 and TRBJ1-2; no reliable D call. Germline CDR1 MNHEY, CDR2 SMNVEV (reference sequence). The CDR3 consists of 15 residues. V was trimmed by 7 bases and J by 8 bases, leaving 23 bases between them. This CDR3 is CASKQNSLGVSGYTF. DNA for the CDR3: TGTGCCAGCAAACAAAACTCGCTGGGTGTGAGCGGCTACACCTTC.

This clone was seen just once. The V call is TRBV5-4, the J call TRBJ1-1; TRBD1 is a possible D gene (6 bases). CDR1 SGHNT and CDR2 YYREEE come from the germline V gene (reference sequence). The CDR3 sequence is 13 residues long. Trimming removed 6 bases at V and 1 base at J, with 10 bases between. CDR3 loop: CASIGGANTEAFF. The CDR3, as DNA: TGTGCCAGCATCGGGGGGGCGAACACTGAAGCTTTCTTT.

In this sample, this clone turned up once. The rearrangement uses TRBV14 and TRBJ2-7; D is perhaps TRBD1 or TRBD2 (5 bases each). The germline CDR1 and CDR2 sequences are SGHDN and FVKESK. The CDR3 consists of 16 residues. With 1 base removed from V and 2 bases from J, the gap between germline ends came to 15 bases. The CDR3: CASSQGVLGTPYEQYF. In nucleotides, the CDR3 is TGTGCCAGCAGCCAAGGTGTTTTGGGGACCCCCTACGAGCAGTACTTC. Using reference TRBV14 and TRBJ2-7 for the parts outside the CDR3, the full variable domain is EAGVTQFPSHSVIEKGQTVTLRCDPISGHDNLYWYRRVMGKEIKFLLHFVKESKQDESGMPNNRFLAERTGGTYSTLKVQPAELEDSGVYFCASSQGVLGTPYEQYFGPGTRLTVT.

The V call is TRBV11-2, the J call TRBJ1-1; no clear D gene. V lost 5 bases and J 2 bases, leaving 15 bases between the germline ends. The germline CDR1 and CDR2 sequences are SGHAT and FQNNGV. The CDR3 contains 15 residues. The CDR3, as DNA: TGTGCCAGCAGCGCAAGGGCACGGGTAAACACTGAAGCTTTCTTT. It translates to CASSARARVNTEAFF.

This sequence joins TRBV7-2 and TRBJ2-1; D might be TRBD1 (6 bases). The germline V gene encodes CDR1 SGHTA and CDR2 FQGNSA. This CDR3 is 15 amino acids long. V was clipped by 1 base and J by 2 bases, with 9 bases between them. CDR3 residues: CASSLEGTPYNEQFF. The CDR3 DNA reads TGTGCCAGCAGCTTAGAGGGGACACCCTACAATGAGCAGTTCTTC. Using reference TRBV7-2 and TRBJ2-1 for the parts outside the CDR3, the full variable domain is GAGVSQSPSNKVTEKGKDVELRCDPISGHTALYWYRQSLGQGLEFLIYFQGNSAPDKSGLPSDRFSAERTGGSVSTLTIQRTQQEDSAVYLCASSLEGTPYNEQFFGPGTRLTVL.

The chain uses TRBV29-1 and TRBJ1-1; 10 bases are shared with TRBD1. Trimming at V came to 1 base and at J to 4 bases, leaving 0 bases not matched to a gene. The length of the CDR3 is 13 residues. Germline CDR1 reads SQVTM; CDR2 reads ANQGSEA. The CDR3 coding sequence is TGCAGCGTTGAAGGGACAGGGGGCACTGAAGCTTTCTTT. Protein: CSVEGTGGTEAFF.

The chain combines TRBV9 with TRBJ2-1; 7 bases align to TRBD2. With 3 bases clipped from V and 8 bases from J, the junction kept 11 bases outside the gene matches. There are 15 residues in the CDR3. Germline V gives CDR1 SGDLS, CDR2 YYNGEE. The CDR3 reads CASSERGGSAHEQFF. CDR3 sequence (DNA): TGTGCCAGCAGCGAGCGAGGCGGGAGTGCACATGAGCAGTTCTTC.

J is TRBJ2-7 and V is TRBV5-6; tentative D call: TRBD1 (6 bases). CDR3 length equals 15 residues. The germline V gene encodes CDR1 SGHDT and CDR2 YYEEEE. V was cut by 0 bases and J by 1 base, with 11 bases left in between. The CDR3 sequence: CASSLVGTLSYEQYF. CDR3 nucleotides: TGTGCCAGCAGCTTGGTGGGGACATTATCCTACGAGCAGTACTTC.

The V call is TRBV27, the J call TRBJ2-3; D not certain. Germline-derived CDR1 and CDR2 are MNHEY and SMNVEV (reference sequence). The CDR3 consists of 14 residues. V was clipped by 4 bases and J by 4 bases, with 12 bases between them. CDR3 protein: CASSSPETADTQYF. DNA of the CDR3: TGTGCCAGCAGTTCCCCCGAGACGGCAGATACGCAGTATTTT.

V is TRBV5-1 and J is TRBJ2-2; the D gene is possibly TRBD2 (6 bases). Germline values: CDR1 SGHRS, CDR2 YFSETQ. V lost 0 bases and J 7 bases, leaving 10 bases between the germline ends. The CDR3 spans 14 residues. The CDR3 reads CASSLDSGGGELFF. The CDR3, as DNA: TGCGCCAGCAGCTTGGACTCCGGGGGCGGGGAGCTGTTTTTT. Complete variable domain (other parts from reference TRBV5-1 and TRBJ2-2): KAGVTQTPRYLIKTRGQQVTLSCSPISGHRSVSWYQQTPGQGLQFLFEYFSETQRNKGNFPGRFSGRQFSNSRSEMNVSTLELGDSALYLCASSLDSGGGELFFGEGSRLTVL.

This clone was counted a few times. The CDR3 sequence: CASRAGLANEQFF. The CDR3 nucleotides are TGTGCCAGTAGGGCGGGACTAGCCAATGAGCAGTTCTTC. The chain employs TRBV19 and TRBJ2-1, with 9 nucleotides matching TRBD2. CDR1 and CDR2 from the germline V gene are LNHDA and SQIVND (reference sequence). This CDR3 has 13 amino acids. Trimming took 6 bases from V and 6 from J; bases not matched to a gene: 3.

V and J are TRBV5-1 and TRBJ2-7; 9 positions match TRBD1. Germline V gives CDR1 SGHRS, CDR2 YFSETQ. The CDR3 spans 15 residues. The trim removed 4 bases at V and 4 bases at J, leaving 9 bases unmatched. The CDR3, as DNA: TGCGCCAGCAGCCCCTCGGACAGGGGAGGGTACGAGCAGTACTTC. It codes for CASSPSDRGGYEQYF.

This chain uses TRBV7-6 with TRBJ1-1; D is unclear. This CDR3 spans 16 amino acids. V was shortened by 5 bases and J by 4 bases, with 20 bases between the two germline ends. Germline V gene sequence: CDR1 SGHVS, CDR2 FNYEAQ. The CDR3 nucleotides read TGTGCCAGCAGCCCAGCTGAGACTCGAAAGGGCACTGAAGCTTTCTTT. Translated: CASSPAETRKGTEAFF.

V gene TRBV5-4 combines with J gene TRBJ1-2; D is uncertain. The CDR3 has 13 amino acids. In germline, CDR1 is SGHNT, CDR2 YYREEE (reference sequence). Trimming pared 0 bases from V and 2 bases from J, leaving 5 bases between. The CDR3 coding sequence is TGTGCCAGCAGCTTGGCCAGGAACTATGGCTACACCTTC. As protein: CASSLARNYGYTF.

CDR3 amino acids: CASSQTTGFSSGANVLTF. CDR3 coding DNA: TGTGCCAGCAGCCAAACGACAGGCTTCAGCTCTGGGGCCAACGTCCTGACTTTC. V usage is TRBV4-2 and J usage is TRBJ2-6; possibly TRBD1 for D (6 bases). CDR1 and CDR2 (germline): LGHNA, YNFKEQ. V lost 2 bases, J lost 0 bases, and 14 bases lay in between. The CDR3 is made up of 18 amino acids.

CDR3 in DNA: TGTGCCAGCAGCCCATCTGGAGGGAGAGGGACTGAAGCTTTCTTT. The encoded protein is CASSPSGGRGTEAFF. This chain joins TRBV7-6 and TRBJ1-1; unclear D gene. Trimming removed 5 bases at V and 5 bases at J, with 18 bases between. This CDR3 contains 15 residues. From germline, CDR1 is SGHVS and CDR2 FNYEAQ.

The chain is built from TRBV6-1 and TRBJ1-5; 10 bases are a match to TRBD1. Germline CDR1 is MNHNS and CDR2 is SASEGT. This CDR3 region has 16 residues. V lost 4 bases, J lost 7 bases, and 10 bases stayed unmatched. Here the CDR3 DNA reads TGTGCCAGCAGTGGGCGGGACAGGGGCCTGAAGCAGCCCCAGCATTTT. Amino acids: CASSGRDRGLKQPQHF.

On this clone: Being one base from a much bigger clone, this may be a read error. The rearrangement links TRBV4-1 to TRBJ1-2, with D perhaps TRBD1 (5 bases). Trimming shortened V by 0 bases and J by 10 bases, and 21 bases separated the two germline ends. Looked up from germline, CDR1 is MGHRA and CDR2 is YSYEKL. This CDR3 contains 16 residues. CDR3 protein: CASSQDPTWIGENYTF. The CDR3, as DNA: TGCGCCAGCAGCCAAGACCCAACCTGGATAGGGGAGAACTACACCTTC.

This clone has just a few counts. This chain uses TRBV29-1 with TRBJ1-4, with 8 positions matching TRBD1. The CDR3 is 17 residues long. J gave up 7 bases and V 6 bases, and 19 bases lay outside the gene matches. Germline V CDR1 and CDR2: SQVTM, ANQGSEA. The CDR3 sequence is CSVSRMYSGTGLEKLFF. The CDR3 DNA sequence: TGCAGCGTCAGTCGAATGTACTCCGGGACAGGACTTGAAAAACTGTTTTTT.